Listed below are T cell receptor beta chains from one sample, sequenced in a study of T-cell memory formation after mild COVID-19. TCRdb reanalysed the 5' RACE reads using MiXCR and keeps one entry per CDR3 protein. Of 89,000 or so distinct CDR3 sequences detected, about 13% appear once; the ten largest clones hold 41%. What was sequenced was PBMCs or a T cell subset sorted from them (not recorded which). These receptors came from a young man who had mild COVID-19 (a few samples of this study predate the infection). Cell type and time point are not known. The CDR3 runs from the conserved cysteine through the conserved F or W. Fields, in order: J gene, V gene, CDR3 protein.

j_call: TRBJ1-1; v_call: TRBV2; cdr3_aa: CASGQGENTEAFF
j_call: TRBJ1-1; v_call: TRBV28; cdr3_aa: CASTPMGWNTEAFF
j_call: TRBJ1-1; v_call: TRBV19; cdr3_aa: CASSDLNTEAFF
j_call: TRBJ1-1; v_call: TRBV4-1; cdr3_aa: CASSQGLWGHTEAFF
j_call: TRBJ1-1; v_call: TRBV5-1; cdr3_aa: CASSFDFRDRELNTEAFF
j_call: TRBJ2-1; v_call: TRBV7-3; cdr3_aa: CASSTYRANEQFF
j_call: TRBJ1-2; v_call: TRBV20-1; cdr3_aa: CSAISRTGVDGYTF
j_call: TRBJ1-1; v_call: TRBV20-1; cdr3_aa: CSARDLLGPTNTEAFF
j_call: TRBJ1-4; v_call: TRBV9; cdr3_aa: CASSPATNEKLFF
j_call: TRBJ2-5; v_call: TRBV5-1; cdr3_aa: CASSPDGGKETQYF
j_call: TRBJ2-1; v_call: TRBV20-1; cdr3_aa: CSARDSRASGNEQFF
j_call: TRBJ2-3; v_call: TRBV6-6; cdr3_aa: CASWADLTDTHYF
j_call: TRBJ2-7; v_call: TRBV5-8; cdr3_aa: CASGLEDRPSYEQYF
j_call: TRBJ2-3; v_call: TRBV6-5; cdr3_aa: CASSYNGLTDTQYF
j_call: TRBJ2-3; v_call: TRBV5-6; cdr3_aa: CASSWDRGAPRTDTQYF
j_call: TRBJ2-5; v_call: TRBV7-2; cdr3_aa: CASSLSETQYF
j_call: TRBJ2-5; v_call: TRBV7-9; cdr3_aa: CASSPVPAGQETQYF
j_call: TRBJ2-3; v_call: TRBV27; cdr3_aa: CASSRGPGDTQYF
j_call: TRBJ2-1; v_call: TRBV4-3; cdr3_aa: CASSQDGGGPYNEQFF
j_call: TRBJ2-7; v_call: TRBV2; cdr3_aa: CASSDDRDPSYEQYF
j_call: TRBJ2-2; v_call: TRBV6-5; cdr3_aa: CASSYWDGTGELFF
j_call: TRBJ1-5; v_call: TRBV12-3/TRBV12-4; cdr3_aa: CASSLTGGRNQPQHF
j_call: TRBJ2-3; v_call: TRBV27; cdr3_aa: CASSLSTVRGGYSTDTQYF
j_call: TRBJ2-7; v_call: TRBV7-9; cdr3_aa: CASSGIPRGNYEQYF
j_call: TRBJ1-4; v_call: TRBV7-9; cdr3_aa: CASRNTAGGPSGEKLFF
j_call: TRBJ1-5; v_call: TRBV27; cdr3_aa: CASSLSAGIQPQHF
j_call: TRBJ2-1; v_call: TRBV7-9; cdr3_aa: CASSLVLGASDEQFF
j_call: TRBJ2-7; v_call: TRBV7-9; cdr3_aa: CASSPPSYEQYF
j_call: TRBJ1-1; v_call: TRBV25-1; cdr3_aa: CASSEGYLNTEAFF
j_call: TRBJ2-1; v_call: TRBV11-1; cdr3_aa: CASSLRDRDYEQFF
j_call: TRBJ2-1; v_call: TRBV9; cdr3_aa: CASSSSGGHYNEQFF
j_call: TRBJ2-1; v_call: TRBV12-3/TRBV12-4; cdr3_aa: CASRRQGSASGGNNEQFF
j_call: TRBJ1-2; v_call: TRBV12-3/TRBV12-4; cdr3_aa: CASSFSLRGYTF
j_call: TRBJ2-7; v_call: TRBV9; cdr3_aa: CASGSGSYEQYF
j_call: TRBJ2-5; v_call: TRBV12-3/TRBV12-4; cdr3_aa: CASKDPTGGWGRETQYF